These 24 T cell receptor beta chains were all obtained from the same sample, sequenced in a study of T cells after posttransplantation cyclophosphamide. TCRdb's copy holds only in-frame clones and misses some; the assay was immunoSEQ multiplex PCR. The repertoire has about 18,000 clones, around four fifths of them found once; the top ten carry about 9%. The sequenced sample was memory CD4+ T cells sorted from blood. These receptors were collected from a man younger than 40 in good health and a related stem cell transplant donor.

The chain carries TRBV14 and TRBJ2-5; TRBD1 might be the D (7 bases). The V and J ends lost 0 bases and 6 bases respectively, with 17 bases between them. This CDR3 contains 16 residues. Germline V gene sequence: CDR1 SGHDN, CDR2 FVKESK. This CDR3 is CASSQDGATGRKTQYF. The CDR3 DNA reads TGTGCCAGCAGCCAAGATGGGGCGACAGGGAGGAAGACCCAGTACTTC. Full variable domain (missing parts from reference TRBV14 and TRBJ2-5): EAGVTQFPSHSVIEKGQTVTLRCDPISGHDNLYWYRRVMGKEIKFLLHFVKESKQDESGMPNNRFLAERTGGTYSTLKVQPAELEDSGVYFCASSQDGATGRKTQYFGPGTRLLVL.

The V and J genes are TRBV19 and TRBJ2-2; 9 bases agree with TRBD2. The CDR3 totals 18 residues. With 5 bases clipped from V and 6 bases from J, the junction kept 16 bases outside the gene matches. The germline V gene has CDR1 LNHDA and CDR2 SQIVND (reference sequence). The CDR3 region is CASSVSGTSTTPAGELFF. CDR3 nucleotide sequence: TGTGCCAGTAGTGTCTCCGGGACTAGCACAACCCCTGCCGGGGAGCTGTTTTTT.

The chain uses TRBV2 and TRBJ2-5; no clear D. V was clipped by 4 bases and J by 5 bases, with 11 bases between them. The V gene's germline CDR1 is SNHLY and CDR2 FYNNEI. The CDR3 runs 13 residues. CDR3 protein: CASSVQIRETQYF. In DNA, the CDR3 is TGTGCCAGCAGTGTACAGATACGGGAGACCCAGTACTTC.

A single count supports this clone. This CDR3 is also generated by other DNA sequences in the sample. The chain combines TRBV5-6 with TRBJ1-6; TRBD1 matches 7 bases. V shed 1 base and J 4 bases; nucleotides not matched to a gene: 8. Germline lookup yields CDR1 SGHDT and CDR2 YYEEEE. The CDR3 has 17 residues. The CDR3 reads CASSLRQGEGYNSPLHF. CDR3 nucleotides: TGTGCCAGCAGCTTGAGACAGGGTGAGGGATATAATTCACCCCTCCACTTT.

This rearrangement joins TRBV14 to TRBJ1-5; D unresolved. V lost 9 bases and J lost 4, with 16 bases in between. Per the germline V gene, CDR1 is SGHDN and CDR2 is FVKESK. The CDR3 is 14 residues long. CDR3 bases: TGTGCCAGGTACCCAGGCAAGGCAAATCAGCCCCAGCATTTT. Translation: CARYPGKANQPQHF.

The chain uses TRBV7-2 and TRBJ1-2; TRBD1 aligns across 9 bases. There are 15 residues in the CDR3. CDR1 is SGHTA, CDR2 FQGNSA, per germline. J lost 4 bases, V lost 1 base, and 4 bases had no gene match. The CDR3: CASSLGGQGRYGYTF. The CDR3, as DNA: TGTGCCAGCAGCTTAGGGGGACAGGGCCGCTATGGCTACACCTTC.

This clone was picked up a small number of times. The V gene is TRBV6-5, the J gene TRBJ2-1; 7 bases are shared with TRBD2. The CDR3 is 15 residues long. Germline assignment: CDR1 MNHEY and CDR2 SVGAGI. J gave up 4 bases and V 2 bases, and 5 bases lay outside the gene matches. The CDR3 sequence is CASSYQRGRYNEQFF. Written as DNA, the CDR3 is TGTGCCAGCAGTTACCAGCGGGGTCGATACAATGAGCAGTTCTTC.

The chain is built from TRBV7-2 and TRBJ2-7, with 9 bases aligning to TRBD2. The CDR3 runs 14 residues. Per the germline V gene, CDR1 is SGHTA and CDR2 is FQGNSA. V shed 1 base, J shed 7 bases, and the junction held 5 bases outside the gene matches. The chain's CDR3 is CASSLGRGGREQYF. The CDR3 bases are TGTGCCAGCAGCTTAGGGCGGGGGGGCCGGGAGCAGTACTTC.

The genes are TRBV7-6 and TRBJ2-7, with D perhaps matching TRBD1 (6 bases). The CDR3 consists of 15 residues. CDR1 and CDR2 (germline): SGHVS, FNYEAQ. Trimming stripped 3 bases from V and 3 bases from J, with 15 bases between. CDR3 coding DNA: TGTGCCAGCAGCTTGGGCCAGGGGCCACTCTACGAGCAGTACTTC. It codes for CASSLGQGPLYEQYF.

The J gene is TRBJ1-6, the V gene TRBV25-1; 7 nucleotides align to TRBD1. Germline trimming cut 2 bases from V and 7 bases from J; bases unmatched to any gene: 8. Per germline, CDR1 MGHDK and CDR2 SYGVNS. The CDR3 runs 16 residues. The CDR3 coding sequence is TGTGCCAGCAGTGAAAGCCGGGACAGCGAAAATTCACCCCTCCACTTT. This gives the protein CASSESRDSENSPLHF.

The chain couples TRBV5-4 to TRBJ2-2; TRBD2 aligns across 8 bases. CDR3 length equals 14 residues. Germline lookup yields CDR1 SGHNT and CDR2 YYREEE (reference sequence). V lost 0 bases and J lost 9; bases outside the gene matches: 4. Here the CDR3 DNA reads TGTGCCAGCAGCTTGGACGGGGGGGCGAGGGAGCTGTTTTTT. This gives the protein CASSLDGGARELFF.

CDR3 in amino acids: CASSSGRGQEKLFF. The CDR3 bases are TGTGCCAGCAGCTCCGGGAGGGGACAGGAAAAACTGTTTTTT. The genes are TRBV7-6 and TRBJ1-4; 7 positions match TRBD1. Losses at the gene ends were 4 bases for V and 8 bases for J; bases not matched to a gene: 7. In germline, CDR1 is SGHVS, CDR2 FNYEAQ. This CDR3 is built from 14 residues.

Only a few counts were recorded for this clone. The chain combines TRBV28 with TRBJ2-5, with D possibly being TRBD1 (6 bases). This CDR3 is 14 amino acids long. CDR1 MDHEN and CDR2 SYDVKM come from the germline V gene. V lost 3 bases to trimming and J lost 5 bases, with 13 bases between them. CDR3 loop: CASSLGSGVETQYF. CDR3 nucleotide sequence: TGTGCCAGCAGTTTGGGGTCAGGGGTTGAGACCCAGTACTTC.

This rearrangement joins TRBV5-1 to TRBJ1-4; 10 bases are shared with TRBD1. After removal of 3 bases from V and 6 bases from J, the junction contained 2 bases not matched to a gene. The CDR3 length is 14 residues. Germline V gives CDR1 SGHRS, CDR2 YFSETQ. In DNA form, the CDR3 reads TGCGCCAGCAGCTCCGGGACAGGGGATGAAAAACTGTTTTTT. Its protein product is CASSSGTGDEKLFF.

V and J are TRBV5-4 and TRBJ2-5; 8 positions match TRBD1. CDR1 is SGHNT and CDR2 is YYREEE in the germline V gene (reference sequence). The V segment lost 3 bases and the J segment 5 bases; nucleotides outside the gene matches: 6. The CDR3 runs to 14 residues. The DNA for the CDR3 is TGTGCCAGCAGCTCCACAGGGGGTAGGGAGACCCAGTACTTC. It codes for CASSSTGGRETQYF. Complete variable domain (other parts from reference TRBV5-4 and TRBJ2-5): ETGVTQSPTHLIKTRGQQVTLRCSSQSGHNTVSWYQQALGQGPQFIFQYYREEENGRGNFPPRFSGLQFPNYSSELNVNALELDDSALYLCASSSTGGRETQYFGPGTRLLVL.

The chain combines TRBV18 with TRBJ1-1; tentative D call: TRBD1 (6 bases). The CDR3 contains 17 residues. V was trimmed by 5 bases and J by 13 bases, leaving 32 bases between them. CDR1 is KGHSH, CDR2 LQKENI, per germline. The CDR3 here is CASSDNQLQGGLQSHFF. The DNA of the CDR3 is TGTGCCAGCTCAGACAACCAACTACAGGGCGGGCTTCAATCGCATTTCTTT.

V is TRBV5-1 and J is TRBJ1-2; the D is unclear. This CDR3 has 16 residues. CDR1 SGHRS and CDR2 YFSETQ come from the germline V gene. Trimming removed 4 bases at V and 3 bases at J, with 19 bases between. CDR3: CASSPRTAAIHYGYTF. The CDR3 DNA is TGCGCCAGCAGCCCCCGGACTGCAGCGATACACTATGGCTACACCTTC.

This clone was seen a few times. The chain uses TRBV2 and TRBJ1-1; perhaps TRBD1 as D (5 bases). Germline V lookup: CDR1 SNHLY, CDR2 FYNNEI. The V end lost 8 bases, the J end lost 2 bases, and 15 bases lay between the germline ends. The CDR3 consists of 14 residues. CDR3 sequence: CASVFFQGNTEAFF. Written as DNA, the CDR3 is TGTGCCAGCGTCTTTTTCCAGGGCAACACTGAAGCTTTCTTT.

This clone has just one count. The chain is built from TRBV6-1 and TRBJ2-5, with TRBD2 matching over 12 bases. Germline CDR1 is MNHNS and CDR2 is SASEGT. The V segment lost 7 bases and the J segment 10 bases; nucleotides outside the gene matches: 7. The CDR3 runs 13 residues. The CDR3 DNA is TGTGCCAGCACTCAGAGGACTAGCGGGGACCAGTACTTC. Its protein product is CASTQRTSGDQYF.

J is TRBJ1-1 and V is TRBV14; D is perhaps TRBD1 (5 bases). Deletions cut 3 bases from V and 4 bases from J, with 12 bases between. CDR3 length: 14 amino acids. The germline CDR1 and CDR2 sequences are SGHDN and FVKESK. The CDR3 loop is CASSQRQLGTEAFF. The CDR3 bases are TGTGCCAGCAGCCAGAGACAGTTGGGCACTGAAGCTTTCTTT.

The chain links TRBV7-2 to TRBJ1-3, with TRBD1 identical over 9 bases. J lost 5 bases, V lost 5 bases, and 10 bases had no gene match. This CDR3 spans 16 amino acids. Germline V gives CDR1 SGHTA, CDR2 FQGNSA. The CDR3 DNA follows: TGTGCCAGCAGCCACCACAGGGGGCGCACCCGAAACACCATATATTTT. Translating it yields CASSHHRGRTRNTIYF. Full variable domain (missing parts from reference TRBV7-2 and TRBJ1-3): GAGVSQSPSNKVTEKGKDVELRCDPISGHTALYWYRQSLGQGLEFLIYFQGNSAPDKSGLPSDRFSAERTGGSVSTLTIQRTQQEDSAVYLCASSHHRGRTRNTIYFGEGSWLTVV.

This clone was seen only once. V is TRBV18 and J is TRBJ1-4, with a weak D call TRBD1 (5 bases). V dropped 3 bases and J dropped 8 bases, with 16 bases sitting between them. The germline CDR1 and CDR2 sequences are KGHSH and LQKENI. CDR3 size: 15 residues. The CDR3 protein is CASSPGQGTSEKLFF. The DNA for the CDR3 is TGTGCCAGCTCACCCGGGCAGGGTACATCGGAAAAACTGTTTTTT.

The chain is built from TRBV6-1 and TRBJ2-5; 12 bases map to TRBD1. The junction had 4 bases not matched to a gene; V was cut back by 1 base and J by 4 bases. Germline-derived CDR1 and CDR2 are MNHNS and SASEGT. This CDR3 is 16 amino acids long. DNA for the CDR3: TGTGCCAGCAGTGAAGGGGACAGGGGGCGCGGAGAGACCCAGTACTTC. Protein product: CASSEGDRGRGETQYF.

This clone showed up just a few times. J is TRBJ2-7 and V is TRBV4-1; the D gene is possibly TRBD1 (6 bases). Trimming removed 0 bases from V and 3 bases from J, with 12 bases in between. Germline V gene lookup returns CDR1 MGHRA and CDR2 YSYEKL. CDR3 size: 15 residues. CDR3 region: CASSQEITGIYEQYF. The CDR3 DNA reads TGCGCCAGCAGCCAAGAGATCACAGGGATCTACGAGCAGTACTTC.